This T cell receptor (beta chain) was retrieved from a study of blood T cell repertoires in COVID-19. Study details: PBMCs, B-cell-depleted T cells, or T cells were the source of the cDNA or gDNA that made up the material.

The CDR3 covers 11 residues. The germline V and J ends were trimmed by 2 bases and 6 bases, with 6 bases remaining between them. Germline CDR1 is DFQATT and CDR2 is SNEGSKA (reference sequence). Only in-frame clones appear in the TCRdb table, and some are missing; sequencing was by immunoSEQ multiplex PCR. The sample contains about 270,000 clones, 80% to 90% of which appear only once. Input material: PBMCs or T cells enriched from blood (not recorded which). The chain combines TRBV20-1 with TRBJ2-3; weak D call: TRBD2 (6 bases). The source is a young woman who had recovered from COVID-19. For the CDR3, the DNA is TGCAGTGCTAGACTAGCGGATACGCAGTATTTT. Amino acid sequence: CSARLADTQYF.